This T cell receptor (beta chain) was sequenced in a study of T-cell memory formation after mild COVID-19. TCRdb re-called the 5' RACE reads through MiXCR, storing one row per CDR3 protein. The data contain fewer than 350,000 distinct CDR3 sequences, around 8% of them singletons. The origin of this receptor is a young man who had mild COVID-19 (a few samples of this study predate the infection). Cell type and time point are not known. Sequencing was carried out using PBMCs or a T cell subset sorted from them (not recorded which).

The CDR3 loop reads CASSPHGQGTPNEKLFF. The CDR3 nucleotides read TGCGCCAGCAGCCCCCACGGACAGGGAACGCCTAATGAAAAACTGTTTTTT. This chain connects TRBV5-1 to TRBJ1-4, with 8 bases lining up with TRBD1. Trimming cost V 4 bases and J 3 bases; bases outside gene matches: 11. CDR3 length: 17 residues. Germline CDR1 reads SGHRS; CDR2 reads YFSETQ.